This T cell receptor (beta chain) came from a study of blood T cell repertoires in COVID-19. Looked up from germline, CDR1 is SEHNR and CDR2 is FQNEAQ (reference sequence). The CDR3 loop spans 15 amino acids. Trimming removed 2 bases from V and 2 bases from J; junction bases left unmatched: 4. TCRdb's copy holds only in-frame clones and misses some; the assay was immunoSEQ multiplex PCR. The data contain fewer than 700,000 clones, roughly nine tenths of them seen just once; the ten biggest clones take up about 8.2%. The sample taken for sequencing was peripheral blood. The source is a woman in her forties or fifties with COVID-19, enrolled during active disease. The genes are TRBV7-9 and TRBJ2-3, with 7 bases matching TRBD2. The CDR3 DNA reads TGTGCCAGCAGCTTAAGGAGCGGGACCACAGATACGCAGTATTTT. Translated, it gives CASSLRSGTTDTQYF.